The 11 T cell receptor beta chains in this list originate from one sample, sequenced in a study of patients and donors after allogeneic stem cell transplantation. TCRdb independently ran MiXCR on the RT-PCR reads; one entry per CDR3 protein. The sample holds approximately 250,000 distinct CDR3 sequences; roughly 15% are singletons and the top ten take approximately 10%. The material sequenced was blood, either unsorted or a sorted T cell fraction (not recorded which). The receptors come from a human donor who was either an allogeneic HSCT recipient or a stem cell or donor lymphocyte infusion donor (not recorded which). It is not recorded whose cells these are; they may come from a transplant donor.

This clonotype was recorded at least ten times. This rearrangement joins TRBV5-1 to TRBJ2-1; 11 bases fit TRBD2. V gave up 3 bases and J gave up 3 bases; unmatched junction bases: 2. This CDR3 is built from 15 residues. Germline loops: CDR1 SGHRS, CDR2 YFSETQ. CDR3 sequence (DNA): TGCGCCAGCAGCTCGGGACTAGCGGTCTACAATGAGCAGTTCTTC. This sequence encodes CASSSGLAVYNEQFF.

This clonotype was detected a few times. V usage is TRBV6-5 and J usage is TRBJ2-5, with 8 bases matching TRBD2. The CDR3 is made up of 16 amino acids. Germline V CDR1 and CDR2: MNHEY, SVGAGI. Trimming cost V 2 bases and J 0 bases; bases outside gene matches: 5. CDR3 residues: CASSYEAGAYQETQYF. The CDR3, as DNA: TGTGCCAGCAGTTACGAAGCGGGAGCCTACCAAGAGACCCAGTACTTC.

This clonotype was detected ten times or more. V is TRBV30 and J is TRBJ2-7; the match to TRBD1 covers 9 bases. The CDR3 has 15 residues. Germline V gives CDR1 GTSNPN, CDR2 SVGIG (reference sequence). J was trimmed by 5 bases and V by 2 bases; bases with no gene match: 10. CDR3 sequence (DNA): TGTGCCTGGAGTAAACTATCTCGACAGGGGGACGAGCAGTACTTC. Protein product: CAWSKLSRQGDEQYF.

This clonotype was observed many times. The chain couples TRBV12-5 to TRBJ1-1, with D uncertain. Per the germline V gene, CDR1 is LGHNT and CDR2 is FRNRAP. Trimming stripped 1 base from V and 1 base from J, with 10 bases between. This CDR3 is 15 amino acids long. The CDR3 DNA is TGTGCTAGTGGTTTGGCTCGAGGACCGAACACTGAAGCTTTCTTT. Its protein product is CASGLARGPNTEAFF.

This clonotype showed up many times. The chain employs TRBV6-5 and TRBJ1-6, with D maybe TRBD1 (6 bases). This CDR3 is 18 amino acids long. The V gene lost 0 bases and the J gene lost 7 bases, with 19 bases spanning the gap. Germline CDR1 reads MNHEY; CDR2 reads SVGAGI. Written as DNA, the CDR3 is TGTGCCAGCAGTTACTCGATTTGGGGGCAAATGGGAAATTCACCCCTCCACTTT. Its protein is CASSYSIWGQMGNSPLHF.

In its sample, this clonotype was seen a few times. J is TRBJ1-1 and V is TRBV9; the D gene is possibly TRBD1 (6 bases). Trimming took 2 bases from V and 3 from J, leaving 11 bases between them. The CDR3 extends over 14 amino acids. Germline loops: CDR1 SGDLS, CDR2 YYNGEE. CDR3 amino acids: CASSVLPGDTEAFF. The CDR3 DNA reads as TGTGCCAGCAGCGTGTTGCCAGGGGACACTGAAGCTTTCTTT.

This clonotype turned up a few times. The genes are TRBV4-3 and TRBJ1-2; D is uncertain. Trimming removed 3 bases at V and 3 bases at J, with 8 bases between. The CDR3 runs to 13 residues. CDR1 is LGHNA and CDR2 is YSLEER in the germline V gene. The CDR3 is CASSQEQDYGYTF. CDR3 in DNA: TGCGCCAGCAGCCAGGAACAAGACTATGGCTACACCTTC.

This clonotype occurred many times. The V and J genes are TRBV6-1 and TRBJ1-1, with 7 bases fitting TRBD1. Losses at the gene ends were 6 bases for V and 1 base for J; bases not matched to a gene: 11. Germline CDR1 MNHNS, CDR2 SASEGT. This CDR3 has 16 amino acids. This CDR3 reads CASRVTRGGPNTEAFF. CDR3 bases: TGTGCCAGCAGGGTGACTAGAGGGGGCCCGAACACTGAAGCTTTCTTT.

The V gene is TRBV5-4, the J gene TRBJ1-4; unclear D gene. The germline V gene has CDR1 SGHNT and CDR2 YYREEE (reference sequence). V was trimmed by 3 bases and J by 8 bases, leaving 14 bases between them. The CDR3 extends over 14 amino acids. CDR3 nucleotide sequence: TGTGCCAGCAGCTCCGTGGGCACGTCCGAAAAACTGTTTTTT. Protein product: CASSSVGTSEKLFF.

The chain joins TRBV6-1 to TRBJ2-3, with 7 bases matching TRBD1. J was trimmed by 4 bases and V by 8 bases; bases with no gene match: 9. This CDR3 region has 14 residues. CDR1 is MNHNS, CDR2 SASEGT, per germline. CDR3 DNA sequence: TGTGCCAGCGCCCAGGGGGTAGTTTCAGATACGCAGTATTTT. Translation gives CASAQGVVSDTQYF.

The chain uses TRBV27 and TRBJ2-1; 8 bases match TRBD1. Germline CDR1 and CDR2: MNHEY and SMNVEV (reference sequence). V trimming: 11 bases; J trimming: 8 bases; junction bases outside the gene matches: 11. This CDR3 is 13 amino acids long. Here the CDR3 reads CAQWQGAVDEQFF. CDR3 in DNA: TGTGCCCAATGGCAGGGGGCTGTTGATGAGCAGTTCTTC.